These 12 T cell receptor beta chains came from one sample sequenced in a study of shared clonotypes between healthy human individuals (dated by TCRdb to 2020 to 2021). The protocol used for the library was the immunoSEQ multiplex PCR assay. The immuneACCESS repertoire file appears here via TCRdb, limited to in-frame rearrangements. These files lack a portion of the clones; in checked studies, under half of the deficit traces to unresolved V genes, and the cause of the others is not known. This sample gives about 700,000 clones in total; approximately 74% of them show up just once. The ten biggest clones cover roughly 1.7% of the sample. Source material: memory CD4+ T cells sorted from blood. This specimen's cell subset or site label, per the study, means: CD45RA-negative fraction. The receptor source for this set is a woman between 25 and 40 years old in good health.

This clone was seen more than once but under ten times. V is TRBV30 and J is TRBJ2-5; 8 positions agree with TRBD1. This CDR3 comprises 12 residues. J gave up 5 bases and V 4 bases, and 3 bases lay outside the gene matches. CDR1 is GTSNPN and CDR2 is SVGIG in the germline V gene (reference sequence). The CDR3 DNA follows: TGTGCCTGGAATCAGGGGGCTGAGACCCAGTACTTC. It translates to CAWNQGAETQYF.

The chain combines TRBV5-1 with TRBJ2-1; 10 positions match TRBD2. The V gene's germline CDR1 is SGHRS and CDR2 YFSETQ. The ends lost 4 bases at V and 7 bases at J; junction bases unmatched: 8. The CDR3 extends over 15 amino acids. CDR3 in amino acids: CASSATSGIGNEQFF. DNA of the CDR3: TGCGCCAGCAGCGCAACTAGCGGGATCGGGAATGAGCAGTTCTTC.

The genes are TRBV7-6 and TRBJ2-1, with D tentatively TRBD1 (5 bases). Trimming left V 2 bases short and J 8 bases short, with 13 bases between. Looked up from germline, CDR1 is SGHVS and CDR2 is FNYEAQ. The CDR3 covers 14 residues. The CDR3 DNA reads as TGTGCCAGCAGCTTACGTCAGGGAATCGATGAGCAGTTCTTC. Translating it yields CASSLRQGIDEQFF.

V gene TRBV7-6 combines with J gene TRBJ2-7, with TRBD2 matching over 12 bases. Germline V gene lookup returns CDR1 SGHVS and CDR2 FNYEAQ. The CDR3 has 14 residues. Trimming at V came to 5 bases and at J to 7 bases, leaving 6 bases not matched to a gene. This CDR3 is CASSPRLAGDEQYF. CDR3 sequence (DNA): TGTGCCAGCAGCCCAAGACTAGCGGGAGATGAGCAGTACTTC.

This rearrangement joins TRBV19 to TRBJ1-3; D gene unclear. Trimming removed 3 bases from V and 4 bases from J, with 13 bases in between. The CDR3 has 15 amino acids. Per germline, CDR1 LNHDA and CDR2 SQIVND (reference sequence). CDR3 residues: CASSIAHQPGNTIYF. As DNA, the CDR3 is TGTGCCAGTAGTATTGCTCATCAACCAGGAAACACCATATATTTT.

The CDR3, as DNA: TGTGCCAGCAGCTTTTACCCGGACGGGCTAGATACGCAGTATTTT. Translating it yields CASSFYPDGLDTQYF. The chain uses TRBV28 and TRBJ2-3, with D unresolved. The V end was cut by 6 bases, the J end by 5 bases, with 18 bases between. Germline lookup yields CDR1 MDHEN and CDR2 SYDVKM. The CDR3 spans 15 residues.

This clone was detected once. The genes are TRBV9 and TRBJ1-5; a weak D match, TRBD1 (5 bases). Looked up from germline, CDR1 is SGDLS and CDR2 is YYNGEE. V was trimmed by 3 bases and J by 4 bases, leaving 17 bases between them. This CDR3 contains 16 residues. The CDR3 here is CASSAVPGPSNQPQHF. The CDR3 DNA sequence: TGTGCCAGCAGCGCCGTCCCGGGACCGAGTAATCAGCCCCAGCATTTT.

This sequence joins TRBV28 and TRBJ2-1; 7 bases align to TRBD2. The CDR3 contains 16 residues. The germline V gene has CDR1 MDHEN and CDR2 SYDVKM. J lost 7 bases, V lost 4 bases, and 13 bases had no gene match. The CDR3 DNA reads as TGTGCCAGCAGTTCCCACGCGGGAGTGAGCCATAATGAGCAGTTCTTC. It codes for CASSSHAGVSHNEQFF.

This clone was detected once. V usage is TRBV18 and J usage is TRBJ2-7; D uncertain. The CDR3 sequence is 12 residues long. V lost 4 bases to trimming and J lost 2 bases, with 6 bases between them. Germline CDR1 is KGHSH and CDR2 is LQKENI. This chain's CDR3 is CASSLGAYEQYF. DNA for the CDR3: TGTGCCAGCTCACTTGGGGCCTACGAGCAGTACTTC.

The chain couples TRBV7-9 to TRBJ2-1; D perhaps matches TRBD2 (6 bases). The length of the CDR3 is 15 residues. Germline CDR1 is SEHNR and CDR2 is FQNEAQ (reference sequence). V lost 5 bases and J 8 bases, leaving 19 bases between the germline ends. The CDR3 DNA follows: TGTGCCAGCAGCCCCTATCGGGAGAAGGCGGATGAGCAGTTCTTC. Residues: CASSPYREKADEQFF.

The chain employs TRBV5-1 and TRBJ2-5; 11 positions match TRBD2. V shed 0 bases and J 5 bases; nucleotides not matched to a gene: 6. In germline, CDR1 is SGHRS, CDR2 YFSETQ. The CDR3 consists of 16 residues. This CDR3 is CASSLVLAGVPETQYF. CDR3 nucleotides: TGCGCCAGCAGCTTGGTACTAGCGGGAGTGCCGGAGACCCAGTACTTC.

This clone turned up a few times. In DNA form, the CDR3 reads TGTGCCAGCAGTCCTCGACAGGGTGTCATCCAAGAGACCCAGTACTTC. This translates into CASSPRQGVIQETQYF. The gene calls are TRBV28 and TRBJ2-5; 7 bases line up with TRBD1. The CDR3 is 16 residues long. V gave up 5 bases and J gave up 1 base; unmatched junction bases: 10. Germline V gives CDR1 MDHEN, CDR2 SYDVKM.